This passage covers 25 T cell receptor beta chains from one sample sequenced in a study of blood T cells in healthy people across ages. A sample-barcoded 5' primer and a J-beta primer mix were used in a second PCR of about 7 to 12 cycles. A single record per CDR3 protein comes from TCRdb applying MiXCR to the 5' RACE reads. The sample yields about 640,000 distinct CDR3 sequences, roughly 50% seen once. The sample consisted of blood. The source is a man between 60 and 75 years old in good health.

The V call is TRBV28, the J call TRBJ2-6, with a tentative D call TRBD2 (5 bases). The CDR3 spans 14 residues. Germline CDR1 reads MDHEN; CDR2 reads SYDVKM. Trimming cost V 8 bases and J 2 bases, with 10 bases left between them. CDR3 nucleotide sequence: TGTGCCAGCCTCCGGCGGGCTGGGGCCAACGTCCTGACTTTC. Translated, it gives CASLRRAGANVLTF.

This clonotype was detected only a few times. The V and J genes are TRBV29-1 and TRBJ2-4; 9 bases align to TRBD1. Germline CDR1 and CDR2: SQVTM and ANQGSEA. This CDR3 has 15 residues. J lost 1 base, V lost 4 bases, and 5 bases had no gene match. CDR3 DNA: TGCAGCGTTGGGGGACAGGGTGCGGCCAAAAACATTCAGTACTTC. It is translated as CSVGGQGAAKNIQYF.

The chain uses TRBV9 and TRBJ2-1; 8 bases agree with TRBD2. The J segment lost 5 bases and the V segment lost 4 bases, leaving 8 bases of the junction unmatched. There are 15 residues in the CDR3. Germline assignment: CDR1 SGDLS and CDR2 YYNGEE. CDR3 in DNA: TGTGCCAGCAGCACCCTAGCGGGTAGAAACAATGAGCAGTTCTTC. It translates to CASSTLAGRNNEQFF.

Note on this clonotype: One junction end disagrees with the germline gene, perhaps due to a read error. V and J are TRBV20-1 and TRBJ2-3, with D perhaps assigned TRBD1 or TRBD2 (5 bases each). CDR1 and CDR2 (germline): DFQATT, SNEGSKA (reference sequence). The CDR3 has 14 residues. The DNA of the CDR3 is TGCAGTGCTAGGAGGGACCCAAGCACAGATGCGCAGTATTTT. Its translation: CSARRDPSTDAQYF.

This chain joins TRBV5-1 and TRBJ2-2; D possibly uses TRBD1 or TRBD2 (6 bases each). Trimming pared 0 bases from V and 4 bases from J, leaving 13 bases between. Germline-derived CDR1 and CDR2 are SGHRS and YFSETQ. The CDR3 contains 16 residues. CDR3 nucleotide sequence: TGCGCCAGCAGCTTGGATGGGGGGCTCGGCACCGGGGAGCTGTTTTTT. It is translated as CASSLDGGLGTGELFF. Variable domain in full (rest from reference TRBV5-1 and TRBJ2-2): KAGVTQTPRYLIKTRGQQVTLSCSPISGHRSVSWYQQTPGQGLQFLFEYFSETQRNKGNFPGRFSGRQFSNSRSEMNVSTLELGDSALYLCASSLDGGLGTGELFFGEGSRLTVL.

This clonotype was detected many times. The genes are TRBV3-1 and TRBJ2-1; D not resolved. Germline V gives CDR1 LGHDT, CDR2 YNNKEL (reference sequence). The CDR3 runs to 15 residues. V lost 0 bases and J lost 3, with 9 bases in between. CDR3 in amino acids: CASSQDRYIYNEQFF. DNA of the CDR3: TGTGCCAGCAGCCAAGACAGGTACATCTACAATGAGCAGTTCTTC.

CDR3 DNA: TGTGCCAGCAGTCCGACAGGGCCTCTCTCCTACGAGCAGTACTTC. Protein sequence: CASSPTGPLSYEQYF. The V and J genes are TRBV28 and TRBJ2-7; 7 bases are shared with TRBD1. Germline assignment: CDR1 MDHEN and CDR2 SYDVKM. V lost 5 bases, J lost 0 bases, and 7 bases stayed unmatched. This CDR3 has 15 residues.

Many counts were recorded for this clonotype. This rearrangement joins TRBV5-1 to TRBJ2-5; TRBD2 matches 7 bases. The CDR3 is 17 amino acids. Germline CDR1 reads SGHRS; CDR2 reads YFSETQ. Trimming at V came to 4 bases and at J to 6 bases, leaving 18 bases not matched to a gene. Here the CDR3 reads CASSPPVGGGSGKTQYF. The CDR3 DNA reads as TGCGCCAGCAGCCCCCCCGTGGGCGGGGGTAGTGGAAAGACCCAGTACTTC.

Points on this clonotype: Sequence at one end of the junction differs from germline and may be a read error. The genes are TRBV15 and TRBJ2-1; TRBD2 matches 12 bases. This CDR3 region has 19 residues. Per germline, CDR1 LNHNV and CDR2 YYDKDF (reference sequence). CDR3 amino acids: CATRRSRTQGLAGRNEQFF. The CDR3 nucleotides are TGTGCCACCCGCAGATCTCGGACCCAAGGACTAGCGGGGCGCAATGAGCAGTTCTTC.

This clonotype was counted a few times. V gene TRBV20-1 combines with J gene TRBJ2-3; perhaps TRBD2 as D (7 bases). This CDR3 region has 14 residues. V gave up 3 bases and J gave up 4 bases, with 14 bases separating them. Germline V gene data show CDR1 as DFQATT and CDR2 as SNEGSKA (reference sequence). The CDR3, as DNA: TGCAGTGCTAGCAATTCGGGGGGCCCAGATACGCAGTATTTT. It yields the protein CSASNSGGPDTQYF.

The chain joins TRBV12-3 or TRBV12-4 to TRBJ1-1; D uncertain. Trimming cost V 5 bases and J 7 bases, with 14 bases left between them. This CDR3 comprises 13 residues. CDR3 coding DNA: TGTGCCAGCAGTCGCTCCCCCGGGTTTGAAGCTTTCTTT. It codes for CASSRSPGFEAFF.

J is TRBJ2-5 and V is TRBV15, with 8 bases aligning to TRBD2. The trim removed 1 base at V and 2 bases at J, leaving 6 bases unmatched. CDR1 is LNHNV and CDR2 is YYDKDF in the germline V gene (reference sequence). This CDR3 region has 16 residues. The CDR3, as DNA: TGTGCCACCAGCAGAGCGGGGGGGCCCCAACAAGAGACCCAGTACTTC. Encoded protein: CATSRAGGPQQETQYF.

This clonotype was seen once. The chain recombines TRBV11-2 with TRBJ2-7, with 8 bases fitting TRBD1. V shed 5 bases and J 1 base; nucleotides not matched to a gene: 7. The germline gives CDR1 SGHAT, CDR2 FQNNGV. There are 15 residues in the CDR3. CDR3 in DNA: TGTGCCAGCAGCCTGGGACAGGCGATTTCCTACGAGCAGTACTTC. It codes for CASSLGQAISYEQYF.

The sample holds a few counts of this clonotype. V and J are TRBV3-1 and TRBJ2-5; TRBD1 matches 7 bases. The CDR3 loop spans 14 amino acids. V lost 3 bases to trimming and J lost 4 bases; unmatched junction nucleotides: 5. CDR1 LGHDT and CDR2 YNNKEL come from the germline V gene (reference sequence). The CDR3 here is CASSHPGTVETQYF. DNA of the CDR3: TGTGCCAGCAGCCACCCCGGGACAGTAGAGACCCAGTACTTC.

The chain has TRBV12-3 or TRBV12-4 and TRBJ2-7; D is ambiguous. V was trimmed by 6 bases and J by 0 bases, leaving 9 bases between them. There are 13 residues in the CDR3. DNA of the CDR3: TGTGCCAGCAGGGATCAGCACTCCTACGAGCAGTACTTC. This encodes CASRDQHSYEQYF.

In its sample, this clonotype was seen a few times. This chain joins TRBV29-1 and TRBJ2-3; 9 bases agree with TRBD1. From germline, CDR1 is SQVTM and CDR2 ANQGSEA. After removal of 7 bases from V and 5 bases from J, the junction contained 10 bases not matched to a gene. The CDR3 consists of 14 residues. The chain's CDR3 is CSASGTGFLDTQYF. The DNA of the CDR3 is TGCAGCGCCTCCGGGACAGGGTTTCTAGATACGCAGTATTTT.

In its sample, this clonotype was seen a few times. The V and J genes are TRBV29-1 and TRBJ1-1; D unresolved. CDR3 length: 14 residues. Trimming removed 4 bases at V and 0 bases at J, with 12 bases between. Germline CDR1 and CDR2: SQVTM and ANQGSEA. CDR3 region: CSVGPDFLNTEAFF. CDR3 DNA sequence: TGCAGCGTTGGGCCGGATTTCCTGAACACTGAAGCTTTCTTT.

V is TRBV11-2 and J is TRBJ2-4; D may be TRBD2 (5 bases). From germline, CDR1 is SGHAT and CDR2 FQNNGV. Trimming pared 1 base from V and 2 bases from J, leaving 18 bases between. This CDR3 region has 18 residues. CDR3 protein: CASSLAVAGAVTKNIQYF. The CDR3, as DNA: TGTGCCAGCAGCTTAGCGGTCGCGGGCGCCGTGACCAAAAACATTCAGTACTTC.

This sequence joins TRBV28 and TRBJ2-1; D possibly corresponds to TRBD2 (6 bases). The CDR3 has 11 residues. Trimming took off 8 bases at V and 5 bases at J, with 7 bases between the two ends. The germline CDR1 and CDR2 sequences are MDHEN and SYDVKM. The CDR3 nucleotides are TGTGCCAGCGGGGGGAACAATGAGCAGTTCTTC. It specifies CASGGNNEQFF.

The V and J genes are TRBV25-1 and TRBJ2-5; D unclear. The CDR3 covers 13 residues. CDR1 MGHDK and CDR2 SYGVNS come from the germline V gene. The V end lost 3 bases, the J end lost 7 bases, and 12 bases lay between the germline ends. DNA of the CDR3: TGTGCCAGCAGTGACCCCCTCAGAGGGACCCAGTACTTC. This sequence encodes CASSDPLRGTQYF.

This clonotype has a handful of counts. The genes are TRBV5-1 and TRBJ1-6, with a tentative D call TRBD1 (6 bases). Germline assignment: CDR1 SGHRS and CDR2 YFSETQ. Deletions cut 4 bases from V and 5 bases from J, with 16 bases between. This CDR3 has 16 amino acids. CDR3 residues: CASSVTGTLDNSPLHF. The DNA for the CDR3 is TGCGCCAGCAGCGTCACCGGGACATTAGATAATTCACCCCTCCACTTT.

This CDR3 is CSARNRADTEAFF. In nucleotides, the CDR3 is TGCAGTGCTAGAAACAGGGCTGACACTGAAGCTTTCTTT. The V and J genes are TRBV20-1 and TRBJ1-1; weak D call: TRBD1 (6 bases). V lost 2 bases and J 3 bases, leaving 10 bases between the germline ends. The CDR3 consists of 13 residues. Germline V lookup: CDR1 DFQATT, CDR2 SNEGSKA (reference sequence).

The genes are TRBV7-2 and TRBJ2-1; 10 bases are shared with TRBD1. The V segment lost 5 bases and the J segment 8 bases; nucleotides outside the gene matches: 9. This CDR3 region has 15 residues. Germline V CDR1 and CDR2: SGHTA, FQGNSA. CDR3 sequence reads: CASSLDRGLFDEQFF. In nucleotides, the CDR3 is TGTGCCAGCAGCCTAGACAGGGGGCTTTTCGATGAGCAGTTCTTC.

The rearrangement links TRBV7-2 to TRBJ2-3; the D is unclear. V was shortened by 5 bases and J by 0 bases, with 15 bases between the two germline ends. The CDR3 runs 16 residues. Germline CDR1 SGHTA, CDR2 FQGNSA. The CDR3 protein is CASSPLAVPSTDTQYF. In DNA form, the CDR3 reads TGTGCCAGCAGCCCTTTGGCGGTCCCTAGCACAGATACGCAGTATTTT.

The V gene is TRBV2, the J gene TRBJ1-2, with D possibly being TRBD1 (6 bases). Germline values: CDR1 SNHLY, CDR2 FYNNEI. V lost 8 bases, J lost 0 bases, and 13 bases lay in between. The CDR3 totals 14 residues. The CDR3 is CASRQANTNYGYTF. In DNA, the CDR3 is TGTGCCAGCCGACAGGCCAACACTAACTATGGCTACACCTTC.